This is a list of T cell receptor beta chains from one sample in a study of CD8 T cells in ankylosing spondylitis. A single record per CDR3 protein comes from TCRdb applying MiXCR to the 5' RACE reads. The sample has about 250,000 distinct CDR3 sequences, roughly 32% seen once. Source material: blood, either unsorted or a sorted T cell fraction (not recorded which). The receptors shown here come from a male donor with ankylosing spondylitis or in good health (not recorded which). Both conserved end residues are part of each CDR3. The order of the fields is CDR3 protein, CDR3 DNA, J gene, clone size, CDR3 length, D gene, V gene. A D gene is named only where the DNA matches it firmly. Size tells how often a clone was seen (once, few, many) or the class of an expanded clone, and some rows leave it out.

CRSPNPGQPYNEQFF | TGCAGGAGTCCCAACCCCGGGCAGCCTTACAATGAGCAGTTCTTC | TRBJ2-1 | few | 15 | . | TRBV20-1
CASSPGQGNTEAFF | TGTGCCAGCAGTCCTGGACAGGGGAACACTGAAGCTTTCTTT | TRBJ1-1 | many | 14 | TRBD1 | TRBV12-3/TRBV12-4
CSAAQGTGVDNEQFF | TGCAGCGCTGCTCAGGGGACAGGGGTCGACAATGAGCAGTTCTTC | TRBJ2-1 | . | 15 | TRBD1 | TRBV29-1
CAISDRRTNYGYTF | TGTGCCATCAGTGATCGACGGACTAACTATGGCTACACCTTC | TRBJ1-2 | . | 14 | . | TRBV10-3
CASSLSAGGLNEQFF | TGTGCCAGCAGCTTATCGGCGGGGGGCCTCAATGAGCAGTTCTTC | TRBJ2-1 | . | 15 | TRBD2 | TRBV7-2
CASSEGPGGAYEQYF | TGTGCCAGCAGCGAAGGTCCAGGGGGAGCCTACGAGCAGTACTTC | TRBJ2-7 | few | 15 | TRBD1 | TRBV9
CASSLRRGRGTDTQYF | TGTGCCAGCAGCCTACGGCGGGGCCGGGGCACAGATACGCAGTATTTT | TRBJ2-3 | once | 16 | . | TRBV5-6
CSVETGYPYEQYF | TGCAGCGTTGAAACAGGGTACCCCTACGAGCAGTACTTC | TRBJ2-7 | few | 13 | . | TRBV29-1
CASSYSAPGQGNSNQPQHF | TGTGCCAGCAGTTACTCGGCCCCGGGACAGGGGAATAGCAATCAGCCCCAGCATTTT | TRBJ1-5 | . | 19 | TRBD1 | TRBV6-5
CASSTKGVDSPLHF | TGTGCCAGCAGCACTAAGGGGGTAGATTCACCCCTCCACTTT | TRBJ1-6 | . | 14 | . | TRBV7-9
CSARKGAGGGHNEQFF | TGCAGTGCTAGAAAGGGTGCTGGCGGGGGTCACAATGAGCAGTTCTTC | TRBJ2-1 | . | 16 | TRBD2 | TRBV20-1
CASSQVADLSTDTQYF | TGCGCCAGCAGCCAAGTTGCCGACCTTAGCACAGATACGCAGTATTTT | TRBJ2-3 | . | 16 | . | TRBV4-1
CASSEFGGGQETQYF | TGTGCCAGCAGCGAATTCGGAGGGGGACAAGAGACCCAGTACTTC | TRBJ2-5 | . | 15 | . | TRBV9
CASRQGSPLHF | TGTGCCAGCAGGCAGGGATCACCCCTCCACTTT | TRBJ1-6 | . | 11 | . | TRBV12-3/TRBV12-4
CSVARPMGNEQFF | TGCAGCGTTGCCCGCCCCATGGGCAATGAGCAGTTCTTC | TRBJ2-1 | few | 13 | . | TRBV29-1
CSARDRRGSTDTQYF | TGCAGTGCTAGAGATCGACGGGGTAGCACAGATACGCAGTATTTT | TRBJ2-3 | . | 15 | . | TRBV20-1
CASSQDFTTASYNEQFF | TGTGCCAGCAGCCAAGATTTTACTACTGCTTCCTACAATGAGCAGTTCTTC | TRBJ2-1 | few | 17 | . | TRBV4-2
CSVSGTGEVREQYF | TGCAGCGTCTCCGGGACAGGGGAGGTTAGAGAGCAGTACTTC | TRBJ2-7 | . | 14 | TRBD1 | TRBV29-1
CASSYGLLGYEQYF | TGTGCCAGCAGTTATGGCCTTCTTGGGTACGAGCAGTACTTC | TRBJ2-7 | many | 14 | . | TRBV6-5
CSVEDGSGRYNEQFF | TGCAGCGTTGAAGATGGTTCCGGGAGATACAATGAGCAGTTCTTC | TRBJ2-1 | many | 15 | . | TRBV29-1
CASRGRTSGYNEQFF | TGTGCCAGCAGAGGCCGGACTAGCGGCTACAATGAGCAGTTCTTC | TRBJ2-1 | few | 15 | TRBD2 | TRBV6-1
CAISEPDTANTGELFF | TGTGCCATCAGTGAGCCGGACACCGCGAACACCGGGGAGCTGTTTTTT | TRBJ2-2 | many | 16 | . | TRBV10-3
CSAREDRTIYEQYF | TGCAGTGCTAGAGAGGACAGGACGATCTACGAGCAGTACTTC | TRBJ2-7 | . | 14 | TRBD1 | TRBV20-1
CATSDSTKRVFF | TGTGCCACCAGTGATTCCACCAAACGGGTGTTCTTC | TRBJ2-1 | . | 12 | . | TRBV24-1
CASSLAIQETQYF | TGCGCCAGCAGCTTGGCCATCCAAGAGACCCAGTACTTC | TRBJ2-5 | many | 13 | . | TRBV5-1
CASSLSNFGVETQYF | TGTGCCAGCAGTTTATCTAACTTTGGTGTGGAGACCCAGTACTTC | TRBJ2-5 | . | 15 | . | TRBV27
CAWSLWEGAGYGYTF | TGTGCCTGGAGCCTGTGGGAGGGCGCCGGCTATGGCTACACCTTC | TRBJ1-2 | . | 15 | . | TRBV30
CSVDRGGHEQFF | TGCAGCGTTGATCGGGGAGGACATGAGCAGTTCTTC | TRBJ2-1 | . | 12 | . | TRBV29-1
CSAKKQGWGSAAFF | TGCAGTGCTAAAAAACAGGGTTGGGGTTCAGCAGCTTTCTTT | TRBJ1-1 | few | 14 | . | TRBV20-1
CASSFGQATLYGYTF | TGTGCCAGCAGCTTCGGACAGGCGACGCTCTATGGCTACACCTTC | TRBJ1-2 | few | 15 | TRBD1 | TRBV7-2
CASGLAGPTDTQYF | TGCGCCAGCGGCCTAGCGGGGCCCACAGATACGCAGTATTTT | TRBJ2-3 | . | 14 | TRBD2 | TRBV5-1
CSAESGSNYGYTF | TGCAGTGCCGAATCCGGGAGTAACTATGGCTACACCTTC | TRBJ1-2 | few | 13 | . | TRBV20-1
CASIDTGPDNYGYTF | TGTGCCAGCATCGACACGGGGCCCGATAACTATGGCTACACCTTC | TRBJ1-2 | many | 15 | . | TRBV6-1
CASGVAGVKNIQYF | TGTGCCAGCGGAGTAGCGGGGGTTAAAAACATTCAGTACTTC | TRBJ2-4 | few | 14 | TRBD2 | TRBV11-2
CSARGTGSNTGELFF | TGCAGTGCTAGAGGGACAGGGTCGAACACCGGGGAGCTGTTTTTT | TRBJ2-2 | few | 15 | TRBD1 | TRBV20-1
CASSLALRGYEQYF | TGTGCCAGCAGTTTAGCGCTAAGGGGCTACGAGCAGTACTTC | TRBJ2-7 | . | 14 | . | TRBV12-3/TRBV12-4
CATSATVQGFYYGYTF | TGTGCCACCTCGGCCACCGTACAGGGGTTCTACTATGGCTACACCTTC | TRBJ1-2 | . | 16 | TRBD1 | TRBV27
CASSLGLAELNEQFF | TGCGCCAGCAGCTTGGGACTAGCGGAGCTAAATGAGCAGTTCTTC | TRBJ2-1 | . | 15 | TRBD2 | TRBV5-1
CASRSTGLWETQYF | TGTGCCAGCAGGTCGACAGGGCTGTGGGAGACCCAGTACTTC | TRBJ2-5 | . | 14 | TRBD1 | TRBV6-1
CASSPGTTLYEQYF | TGTGCCAGCAGTCCCGGGACGACTCTCTACGAGCAGTACTTC | TRBJ2-7 | few | 14 | . | TRBV27
CASSLTWGGEQYF | TGTGCCAGCAGCCTTACGTGGGGGGGAGAGCAGTACTTC | TRBJ2-7 | . | 13 | TRBD2 | TRBV6-1
CSARAPGLDGYTF | TGCAGTGCTAGGGCCCCGGGCCTTGATGGCTACACCTTC | TRBJ1-2 | . | 13 | . | TRBV20-1
CASSRDPQETQYF | TGTGCCAGCAGCCGGGACCCACAAGAGACCCAGTACTTC | TRBJ2-5 | few | 13 | . | TRBV5-5
CAITPVATLHEQYF | TGTGCCATCACCCCGGTAGCCACCCTCCACGAGCAGTACTTC | TRBJ2-7 | . | 14 | . | TRBV10-3
CASTPLAVNTEAFF | TGTGCCAGCACCCCGCTGGCGGTGAACACTGAAGCTTTCTTT | TRBJ1-1 | . | 14 | . | TRBV12-3/TRBV12-4